The rows below give T cell receptor beta chains drawn from one sample of a study of identical twins. MiXCR, applied by TCRdb to the 5' RACE reads, yields one record per CDR3 protein. The data hold around 530,000 distinct CDR3 sequences, with 12% to 15% observed a single time. The same sample was also used in a study of yellow fever vaccine responses in identical twins.

The sequencing sample was made of CD4+ T cells sorted from blood. The receptors were sampled from a woman between 18 and 29 years old in good health. Both conserved end residues are part of each CDR3. Each record gives: D gene, clone size, J gene, V gene, CDR3 DNA, CDR3 protein. A D gene is named only where the DNA matches it firmly. The listing skips clone size in some rows; elsewhere it reads once, few, many or a size class.

-,-,TRBJ2-2,TRBV10-3,TGTGCCATGACCCCTGGACTTCCCACCGGGGAGCTGTTTTTT,CAMTPGLPTGELFF
TRBD1,-,TRBJ2-2,TRBV20-1,TGCAGTGCCCGGACAGGGTTGGGGGAGCTGTTTTTT,CSARTGLGELFF
-,-,TRBJ2-1,TRBV7-3,TGTGCCAGCAGCTTACAGCGGGACAATGAGCAGTTCTTC,CASSLQRDNEQFF
-,few,TRBJ2-7,TRBV7-3,TGTGCCAGCAGCTTATTTCAGGGCTACGAGCAGTACTTC,CASSLFQGYEQYF
-,few,TRBJ1-4,TRBV7-9,TGTGCCAGCAGCTTATCAGGGTTAACTAATGAAAAACTGTTTTTT,CASSLSGLTNEKLFF
TRBD2,few,TRBJ2-1,TRBV27,TGTGCCAGCAGTTACGAAGCGGGGACCTCCTACAATGAGGTGTTCTTC,CASSYEAGTSYNEVFF
-,-,TRBJ2-3,TRBV27,TGTGCCAGCAGACCGGGACGTTCGACTACAGATACGCAGTATTTT,CASRPGRSTTDTQYF
TRBD2,-,TRBJ2-5,TRBV4-1,TGCGCCAGCAGCCAAGATGCCCGGTCTAGCGGGAGATCGGAGACCCAGTACTTC,CASSQDARSSGRSETQYF
-,-,TRBJ2-5,TRBV24-1,TGTGCCACCAGTGATTTACTCGGGGGCCAAGAGACCCAGTACTTC,CATSDLLGGQETQYF
TRBD1,-,TRBJ2-2,TRBV5-6,TGTGCCAGCAGCTTAGGGGGCTACAGCGGGGAGCTGTTTTTT,CASSLGGYSGELFF
-,-,TRBJ2-2,TRBV6-1,TGTGCCAGCAGCGCGGGACCCCTATCCGGGGAGCTGTTTTTT,CASSAGPLSGELFF
-,-,TRBJ2-1,TRBV2,TGTGCCGGAGGATTGAGCTCCTACAATGAGCAGTTCTTC,CAGGLSSYNEQFF
-,many,TRBJ2-2,TRBV5-1,TGCGCCAGCAGCTTAACGGTGAACACCGGGGAGCTGTTTTTT,CASSLTVNTGELFF
-,-,TRBJ2-7,TRBV12-5,TGTGCTAGTGGTTTGGGGAGCGGAACCTACGAGCAGTACTTC,CASGLGSGTYEQYF
-,once,TRBJ2-3,TRBV10-3,TGTGCCATCAGCAAAGGGACGGATAGCACAGATACGCAGTATTTT,CAISKGTDSTDTQYF
-,-,TRBJ2-5,TRBV7-3,TGTGCCAGCAGCTTAACCCCCGGGTTGGAGACCCAGTACTTC,CASSLTPGLETQYF
-,-,TRBJ2-7,TRBV12-3/TRBV12-4,TGTGCCAGCAGTCACAGTCCCCTCTCGGAGGAGCAGTACTTC,CASSHSPLSEEQYF
-,few,TRBJ1-5,TRBV12-5,TGTGCTAGTGGTTATGGGGCTGGGCAGCCCCAGCATTTT,CASGYGAGQPQHF
-,few,TRBJ2-6,TRBV5-1,TGCGCCAGCAGCTTTGGACAGTCTGAATGGGGGGCCAACGTCCTGACTTTC,CASSFGQSEWGANVLTF
-,few,TRBJ2-5,TRBV20-1,TGCAGTGCTATGTGGGGGGACCAAGAGACCCAGTACTTC,CSAMWGDQETQYF
-,-,TRBJ2-2,TRBV7-6,TGTGCCAGCAGCTTACAGCCCCCGGGACCTTCGAACACCGGGGAGCTGTTTTTT,CASSLQPPGPSNTGELFF
TRBD2,few,TRBJ2-1,TRBV12-3/TRBV12-4,TGTGCCAGCAGGTTTAGCGGGGGAACTTACAATGAGCAGTTCTTC,CASRFSGGTYNEQFF
-,many,TRBJ2-3,TRBV5-1,TGCGCCAGCAGCCTCGGGGTTCCTAGCACAGATACGCAGTATTTT,CASSLGVPSTDTQYF
TRBD2,few,TRBJ2-1,TRBV27,TGTGCCAGCAGTCCCCTGGGGTTAGCGGGAGGTTTGTCCTACAATGAGCAGTTCTTC,CASSPLGLAGGLSYNEQFF
TRBD2,many,TRBJ2-1,TRBV5-1,TGCGCCAGCAGCTTGGCAAGCGGGACTGAGCAGTTCTTC,CASSLASGTEQFF
-,few,TRBJ2-3,TRBV10-3,TGTGCCATCAGTGGGTGGGGAGACGACACAGATACGCAGTATTTT,CAISGWGDDTDTQYF
-,few,TRBJ2-3,TRBV20-1,TGCAGTGCTAGAGATTTAGCGACCACAGATACGCAGTATTTT,CSARDLATTDTQYF
TRBD1,few,TRBJ2-2,TRBV5-1,TGCGCCAGCAGCTTGGGGCAGGGGGCCACGACAACCGGGGAGCTGTTTTTT,CASSLGQGATTTGELFF
-,few,TRBJ2-1,TRBV11-2,TGTGCCAGCAGCTTATCGATACGGCCAGGCCCAAACAATGAGCAGTTCTTC,CASSLSIRPGPNNEQFF